These 19 T cell receptor beta chains were sequenced from one sample in a study of neurological immune-mediated disorders (dated by TCRdb to the late 2010s). The receptor library was made with 5' RACE. The reads were generated on an Illumina HiSeq 2500. TCRdb took the public reads, trimmed them with fastp at Q25, ran MiXCR for clone calling and kept in-frame beta chains. Rows with a matching CDR3 protein are joined into one entry that keeps the most common DNA and genes. The sample records approximately 100,000 distinct CDR3 sequences, approximately 3.3% of which are singletons. The ten largest clones add up to around 6% of the sample. Source material: PBMCs. These receptors all come from a woman aged 18 to 35 with multiple sclerosis.

This clonotype was seen ten or more times. The chain is built from TRBV5-1 and TRBJ2-7; D gene ambiguous. Trimming removed 0 bases from V and 2 bases from J, with 6 bases in between. The CDR3 consists of 13 residues. Germline V CDR1 and CDR2: SGHRS, YFSETQ. The CDR3 bases are TGCGCCAGCAGCTTGGACGGACCCTACGAGCAGTACTTC. This encodes CASSLDGPYEQYF.

This clonotype was seen ten or more times. One junction end does not reproduce the germline sequence, and a read error may be involved. The chain employs TRBV5-1 and TRBJ1-1; tentatively, D is TRBD1 (5 bases). The CDR3 contains 14 residues. Germline CDR1 is SGHRS and CDR2 is YFSETQ. In DNA form, the CDR3 reads TGCGCCAGCAGCTTTGGGGGAGTGAAGACTGAAGCTTTCTTT. This sequence encodes CASSFGGVKTEAFF.

This clonotype showed up many times. V gene TRBV7-2 combines with J gene TRBJ2-7, with unresolved D. CDR3 size: 16 residues. Germline loops: CDR1 SGHTA, CDR2 FQGNSA. Between the trimmed V and J ends, which lost 1 base and 0 bases, there was a span of 13 bases. CDR3 DNA sequence: TGTGCCAGCAGCTTAGTAGGGTGGGTAAGCTCCTACGAGCAGTACTTC. Its protein product is CASSLVGWVSSYEQYF.

This clonotype was seen ten or more times. V gene TRBV20-1 combines with J gene TRBJ2-5; perhaps TRBD2 as D (6 bases). The CDR3 has 13 residues. Germline CDR1 reads DFQATT; CDR2 reads SNEGSKA (reference sequence). Trimming shortened V by 7 bases and J by 1 base, and 13 bases separated the two germline ends. CDR3 DNA sequence: TGCAGTGTCACGGAGGGCCTCCAAGAGACCCAGTACTTC. It codes for CSVTEGLQETQYF.

There are many counts of this clonotype. The J gene is TRBJ2-7, the V gene TRBV5-1; no clear D gene. Germline V gene lookup returns CDR1 SGHRS and CDR2 YFSETQ. The germline V and J ends were trimmed by 4 bases and 0 bases, with 11 bases remaining between them. The CDR3 runs 14 residues. In DNA form, the CDR3 reads TGCGCCAGCAGCCCCTATAGGAACTCCTACGAGCAGTACTTC. Protein sequence: CASSPYRNSYEQYF.

In this sample, this clonotype turned up many times. The rearrangement joins TRBV5-1 to TRBJ1-4, with D hard to call. The CDR3 loop spans 15 amino acids. Germline V gene lookup returns CDR1 SGHRS and CDR2 YFSETQ. V shed 8 bases and J shed 8 bases, with 22 bases lying between them. CDR3 residues: CASYPRPGPNEKLFF. CDR3 in DNA: TGCGCCAGTTATCCTCGTCCGGGTCCGAACGAAAAACTGTTTTTT.

This clonotype occurred many times. V and J are TRBV18 and TRBJ1-5; D might be TRBD1 (6 bases). The CDR3 has 16 residues. Between the trimmed V and J ends, which lost 5 bases and 1 base, there was a span of 15 bases. Germline V gives CDR1 KGHSH, CDR2 LQKENI. CDR3: CASSEQGVRSNQPQHF. The CDR3 coding sequence is TGTGCCAGCTCAGAACAGGGCGTCCGGAGCAATCAGCCCCAGCATTTT.

This clonotype was detected many times. The chain couples TRBV29-1 to TRBJ1-1, with unresolved D. Trimming took 7 bases from V and 4 from J, leaving 16 bases between them. Germline values: CDR1 SQVTM, CDR2 ANQGSEA. The CDR3 loop spans 13 amino acids. The CDR3 nucleotides are TGCAGCGCCACACACAAGGTGTTCACTGAAGCTTTCTTT. Translating it yields CSATHKVFTEAFF.

At least ten counts were recorded for this clonotype. The V call is TRBV20-1, the J call TRBJ2-1; 9 bases line up with TRBD1. V dropped 6 bases and J dropped 6; count of bases not matched to a gene: 9. In germline, CDR1 is DFQATT, CDR2 SNEGSKA (reference sequence). The CDR3 is 14 amino acids. The chain's CDR3 is CSAAYRGRVNEQFF. The CDR3 DNA reads TGCAGTGCAGCCTACAGGGGGCGTGTCAATGAGCAGTTCTTC.

The table lists this clonotype with many counts. The gene calls are TRBV20-1 and TRBJ1-2; 7 nucleotides align to TRBD1. CDR3 length: 16 amino acids. Trimming removed 3 bases from V and 7 bases from J; junction bases left unmatched: 17. In germline, CDR1 is DFQATT, CDR2 SNEGSKA (reference sequence). The CDR3 DNA sequence: TGCAGTGCTAGGATCGCCTGGGACAGCCGGTTGACTGGCTACACCTTC. This gives the protein CSARIAWDSRLTGYTF.

The rearrangement links TRBV20-1 to TRBJ2-7, with 9 nucleotides matching TRBD2. Germline-derived CDR1 and CDR2 are DFQATT and SNEGSKA (reference sequence). V lost 3 bases to trimming and J lost 2 bases; unmatched junction nucleotides: 8. The CDR3 length is 15 residues. The CDR3 DNA sequence: TGCAGTGCTAGTTTGGCGGCTAGCGGGACCTACGAGCAGTACTTC. Protein: CSASLAASGTYEQYF.

This clonotype has at least ten counts. This rearrangement joins TRBV20-1 to TRBJ2-7, with D possibly matching TRBD1 (5 bases). The germline V gene encodes CDR1 DFQATT and CDR2 SNEGSKA (reference sequence). Trimming shortened V by 3 bases and J by 0 bases, and 9 bases separated the two germline ends. This CDR3 comprises 13 residues. CDR3 sequence (DNA): TGCAGTGCTAGGGGGCAGATCTCCTACGAGCAGTACTTC. It specifies CSARGQISYEQYF.

The sample holds many counts of this clonotype. The chain carries TRBV6-6 and TRBJ1-1, with a tentative D call TRBD1 (6 bases). Germline CDR1 MNHNY, CDR2 SVGAGI (reference sequence). This CDR3 is 14 amino acids long. Trimming took off 7 bases at V and 5 bases at J, with 17 bases between the two ends. CDR3 loop: CASTPGQDPTEAFF. Here the CDR3 DNA reads TGTGCCAGCACTCCGGGACAAGATCCTACTGAAGCTTTCTTT.

This clonotype has ten or more counts. The chain combines TRBV20-1 with TRBJ2-3; 7 bases line up with TRBD1. CDR3 length: 13 residues. Germline V gene sequence: CDR1 DFQATT, CDR2 SNEGSKA (reference sequence). Trimming took 5 bases from V and 2 from J; bases not matched to a gene: 4. The CDR3 spells CSADRAPTDTQYF. The CDR3 DNA is TGCAGTGCTGACAGGGCCCCCACAGATACGCAGTATTTT.

With regard to this clonotype: A much larger clone lies one base from this, so it may be a read error. The rearrangement links TRBV20-1 to TRBJ2-1, with TRBD2 identical over 10 bases. V dropped 7 bases and J dropped 8; count of bases not matched to a gene: 8. CDR3 length equals 13 residues. From germline, CDR1 is DFQATT and CDR2 SNEGSKA (reference sequence). The CDR3 loop reads CSDRRSGGDEQFF. In DNA form, the CDR3 reads TGCAGTGATAGGAGGAGCGGGGGGGATGAGCAGTTCTTC.

This clonotype was seen at least ten times. V gene TRBV20-1 combines with J gene TRBJ1-1, with unresolved D. V was clipped by 0 bases and J by 4 bases, with 9 bases between them. CDR1 is DFQATT, CDR2 SNEGSKA, per germline (reference sequence). The CDR3 is 13 residues long. CDR3 sequence: CSARENKITEAFF. The CDR3 DNA is TGCAGTGCTAGAGAAAACAAGATCACTGAAGCTTTCTTT.

This clonotype was seen repeatedly, ten times or more. The chain links TRBV18 to TRBJ2-1; D gene ambiguous. Germline-derived CDR1 and CDR2 are KGHSH and LQKENI. This CDR3 is 16 amino acids long. V was clipped by 2 bases and J by 7 bases, with 18 bases between them. The DNA for the CDR3 is TGTGCCAGCTCACCAACCGGCGGAGCCCGCTTTAATGAGCAGTTCTTC. It codes for CASSPTGGARFNEQFF.

This clonotype was counted many times. The chain employs TRBV29-1 and TRBJ2-7; tentatively, D is TRBD2 (6 bases). There are 14 residues in the CDR3. Deletions cut 6 bases from V and 3 bases from J, with 18 bases between. Germline CDR1 and CDR2: SQVTM and ANQGSEA. The CDR3 reads CSVADGRSVYEQYF. As DNA, the CDR3 is TGCAGCGTGGCGGATGGGAGGTCCGTCTACGAGCAGTACTTC.

This clonotype was counted at least ten times. The chain employs TRBV5-5 and TRBJ2-7; TRBD1 aligns across 11 bases. Trimming took 1 base from V and 3 from J; bases not matched to a gene: 6. Germline V gene data show CDR1 as SGHKS and CDR2 as YYEKEE (reference sequence). The CDR3 runs to 16 residues. This chain's CDR3 is CASSLYGTGGDYEQYF. The CDR3 bases are TGTGCCAGCAGCTTGTACGGGACAGGGGGAGACTACGAGCAGTACTTC.